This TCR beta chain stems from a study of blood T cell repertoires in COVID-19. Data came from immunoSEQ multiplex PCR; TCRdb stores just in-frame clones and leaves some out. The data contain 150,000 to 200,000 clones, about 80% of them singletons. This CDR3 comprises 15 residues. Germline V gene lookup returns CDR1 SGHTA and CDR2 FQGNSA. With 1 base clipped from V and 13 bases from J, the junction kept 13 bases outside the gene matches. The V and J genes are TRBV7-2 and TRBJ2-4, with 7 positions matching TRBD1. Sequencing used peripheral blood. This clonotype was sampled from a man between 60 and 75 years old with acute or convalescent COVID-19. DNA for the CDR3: TGTGCCAGCAGCTTAGTGCGCATACCGGGACAGTCACAGTACTTC. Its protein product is CASSLVRIPGQSQYF.